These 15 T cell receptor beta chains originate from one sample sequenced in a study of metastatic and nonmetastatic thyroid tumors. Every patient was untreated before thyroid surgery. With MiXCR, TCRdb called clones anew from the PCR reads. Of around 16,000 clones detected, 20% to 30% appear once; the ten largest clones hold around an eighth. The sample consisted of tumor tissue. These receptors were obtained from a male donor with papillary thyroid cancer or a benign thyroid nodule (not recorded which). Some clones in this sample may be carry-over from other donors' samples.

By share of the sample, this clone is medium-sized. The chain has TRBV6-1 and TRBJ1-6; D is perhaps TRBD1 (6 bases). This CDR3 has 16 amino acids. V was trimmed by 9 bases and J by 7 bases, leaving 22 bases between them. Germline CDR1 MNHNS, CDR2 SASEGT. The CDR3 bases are TGTGCCAGTTCCCCCCGAGGGGGGTCGCACAATTCACCCCTCCACTTT. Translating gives CASSPRGGSHNSPLHF.

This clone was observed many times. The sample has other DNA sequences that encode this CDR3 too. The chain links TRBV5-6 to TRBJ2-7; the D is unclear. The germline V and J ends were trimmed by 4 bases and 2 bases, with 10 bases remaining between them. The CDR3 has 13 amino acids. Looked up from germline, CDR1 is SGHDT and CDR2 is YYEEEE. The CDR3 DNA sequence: TGTGCCAGCAGCCCGGGTCGGACCTACGAGCAGTACTTC. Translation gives CASSPGRTYEQYF.

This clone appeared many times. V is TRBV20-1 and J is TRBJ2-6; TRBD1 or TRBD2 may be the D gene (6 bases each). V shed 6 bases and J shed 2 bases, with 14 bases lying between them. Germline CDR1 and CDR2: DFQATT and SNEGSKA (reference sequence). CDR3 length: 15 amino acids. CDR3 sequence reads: CSAPRGRPGANVLTF. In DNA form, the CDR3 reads TGCAGTGCCCCAAGGGGGAGGCCTGGGGCCAACGTCCTGACTTTC.

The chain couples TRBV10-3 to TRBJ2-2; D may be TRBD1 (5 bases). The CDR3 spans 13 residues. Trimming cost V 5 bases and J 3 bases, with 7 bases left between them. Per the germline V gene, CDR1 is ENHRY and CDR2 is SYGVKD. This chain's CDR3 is CAISIRDTGELFF. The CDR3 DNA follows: TGTGCCATCAGTATCAGGGACACCGGGGAGCTGTTTTTT.

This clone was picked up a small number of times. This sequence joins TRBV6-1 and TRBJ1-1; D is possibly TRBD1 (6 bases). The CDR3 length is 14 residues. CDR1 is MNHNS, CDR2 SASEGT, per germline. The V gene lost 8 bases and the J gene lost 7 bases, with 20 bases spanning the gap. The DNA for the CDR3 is TGTGCCAGCCCGGGGGCCAGGGAGGTTGATGAAGCTTTCTTT. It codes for CASPGAREVDEAFF.

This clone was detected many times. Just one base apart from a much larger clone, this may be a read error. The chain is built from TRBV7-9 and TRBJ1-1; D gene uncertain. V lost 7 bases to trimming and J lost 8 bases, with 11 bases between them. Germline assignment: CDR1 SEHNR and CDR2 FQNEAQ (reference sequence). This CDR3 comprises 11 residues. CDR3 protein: CASTPGTEAFF. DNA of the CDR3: TGTGCCAGCACCCCGGGAACCGAAGCTTTCTTT.

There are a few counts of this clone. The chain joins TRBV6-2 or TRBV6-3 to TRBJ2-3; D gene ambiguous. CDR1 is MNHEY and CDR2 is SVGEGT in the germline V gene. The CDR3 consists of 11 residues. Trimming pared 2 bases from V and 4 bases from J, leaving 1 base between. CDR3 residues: CASSYADTQYF. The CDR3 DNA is TGTGCCAGCAGTTACGCAGATACGCAGTATTTT.

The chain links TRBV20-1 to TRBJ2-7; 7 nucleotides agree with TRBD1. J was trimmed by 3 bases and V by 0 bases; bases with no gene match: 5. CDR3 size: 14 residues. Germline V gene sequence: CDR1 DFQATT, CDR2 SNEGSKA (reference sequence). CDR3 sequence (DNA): TGCAGTGCTAGAGATGGCGACAGGGACTACGAGCAGTACTTC. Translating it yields CSARDGDRDYEQYF.

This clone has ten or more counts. The CDR3 sequence is CASRPPSGGAAGQETQYF. CDR3 bases: TGTGCCAGTAGGCCTCCGAGCGGGGGGGCCGCGGGCCAAGAGACCCAGTACTTC. This sequence joins TRBV19 and TRBJ2-5; 10 bases agree with TRBD2. The CDR3 is made up of 18 amino acids. V shed 6 bases, J shed 1 base, and the junction held 14 bases outside the gene matches. Germline V gives CDR1 LNHDA, CDR2 SQIVND (reference sequence).

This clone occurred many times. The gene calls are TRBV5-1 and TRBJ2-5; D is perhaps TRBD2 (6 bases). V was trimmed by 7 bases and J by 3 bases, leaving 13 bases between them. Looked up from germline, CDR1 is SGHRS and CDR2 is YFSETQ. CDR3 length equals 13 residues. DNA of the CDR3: TGCGCCAGCCGTATGTGGGGGGAAGAGACCCAGTACTTC. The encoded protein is CASRMWGEETQYF. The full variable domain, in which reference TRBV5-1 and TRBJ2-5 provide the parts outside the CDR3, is KAGVTQTPRYLIKTRGQQVTLSCSPISGHRSVSWYQQTPGQGLQFLFEYFSETQRNKGNFPGRFSGRQFSNSRSEMNVSTLELGDSALYLCASRMWGEETQYFGPGTRLLVL.

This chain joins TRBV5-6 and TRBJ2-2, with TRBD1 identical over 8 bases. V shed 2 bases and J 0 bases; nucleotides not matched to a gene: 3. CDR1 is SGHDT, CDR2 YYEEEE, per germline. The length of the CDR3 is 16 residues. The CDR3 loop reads CASSLQQGANTGELFF. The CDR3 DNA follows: TGTGCCAGCAGCTTACAACAGGGGGCGAACACCGGGGAGCTGTTTTTT.

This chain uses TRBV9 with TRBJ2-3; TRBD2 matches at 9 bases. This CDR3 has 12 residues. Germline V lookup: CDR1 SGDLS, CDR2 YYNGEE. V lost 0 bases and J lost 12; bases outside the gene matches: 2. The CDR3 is CASSVGAGGQYF. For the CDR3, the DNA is TGTGCCAGCAGCGTAGGAGCGGGGGGCCAGTATTTT.

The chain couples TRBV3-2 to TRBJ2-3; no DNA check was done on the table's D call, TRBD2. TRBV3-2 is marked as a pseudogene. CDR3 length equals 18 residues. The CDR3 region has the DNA TGTGCCAGCAGCCAACCGGGACTAGCGGGAGGGTTCGCAGATACGCAGTATTTT. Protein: CASSQPGLAGGFADTQYF.

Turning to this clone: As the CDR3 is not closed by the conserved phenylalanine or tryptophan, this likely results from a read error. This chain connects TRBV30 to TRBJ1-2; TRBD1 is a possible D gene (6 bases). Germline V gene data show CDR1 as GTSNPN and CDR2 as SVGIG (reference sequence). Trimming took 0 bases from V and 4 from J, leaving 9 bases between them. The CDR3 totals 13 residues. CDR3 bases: TGTGCCTGGAGTGTTGGGGGCGTCTATGGCTACACCCTC. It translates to CAWSVGGVYGYTL.

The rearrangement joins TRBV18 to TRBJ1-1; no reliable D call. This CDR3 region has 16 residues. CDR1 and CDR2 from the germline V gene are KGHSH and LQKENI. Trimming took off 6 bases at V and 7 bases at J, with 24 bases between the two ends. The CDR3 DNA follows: TGTGCCAGCTCTCCTTCGTGCAGTCCGCTTAAGGGTGAAGCTTTCTTT. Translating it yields CASSPSCSPLKGEAFF.